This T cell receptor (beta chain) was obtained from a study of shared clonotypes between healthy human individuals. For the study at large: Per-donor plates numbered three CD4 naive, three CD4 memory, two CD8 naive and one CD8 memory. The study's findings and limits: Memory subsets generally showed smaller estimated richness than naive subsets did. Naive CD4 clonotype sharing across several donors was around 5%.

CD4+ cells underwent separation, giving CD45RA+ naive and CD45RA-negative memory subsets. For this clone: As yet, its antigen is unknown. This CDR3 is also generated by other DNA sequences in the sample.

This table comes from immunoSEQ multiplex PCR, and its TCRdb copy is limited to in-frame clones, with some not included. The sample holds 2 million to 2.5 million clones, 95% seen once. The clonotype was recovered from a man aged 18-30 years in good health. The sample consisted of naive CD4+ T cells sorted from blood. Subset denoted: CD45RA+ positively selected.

The CDR3 spells CAWSVAAGNTIYF. In nucleotides, the CDR3 is TGTGCCTGGAGTGTGGCCGCTGGAAACACCATATATTTT. The rearrangement joins TRBV30 to TRBJ1-3; D not certain. V shed 0 bases and J shed 2 bases, with 5 bases lying between them. CDR1 and CDR2 (germline): GTSNPN, SVGIG (reference sequence). The CDR3 length is 13 residues. The full variable domain, completed using reference TRBV30 and TRBJ1-3, is SQTIHQWPATLVQPVGSPLSLECTVEGTSNPNLYWYRQAAGRGLQLLFYSVGIGQISSEVPQNLSASRPQDRQFILSSKKLLLSDSGFYLCAWSVAAGNTIYFGEGSWLTVV.